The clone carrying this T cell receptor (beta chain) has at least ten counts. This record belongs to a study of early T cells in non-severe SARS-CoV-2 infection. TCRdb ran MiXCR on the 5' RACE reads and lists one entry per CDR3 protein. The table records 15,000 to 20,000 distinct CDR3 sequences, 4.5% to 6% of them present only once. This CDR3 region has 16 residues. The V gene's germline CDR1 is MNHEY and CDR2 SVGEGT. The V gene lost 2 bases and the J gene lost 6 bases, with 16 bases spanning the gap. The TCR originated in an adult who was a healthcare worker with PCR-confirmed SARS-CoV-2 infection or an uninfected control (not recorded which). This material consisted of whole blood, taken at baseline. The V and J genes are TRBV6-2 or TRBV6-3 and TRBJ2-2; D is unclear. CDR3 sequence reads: CASSYREPPTSGELFF. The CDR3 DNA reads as TGTGCCAGCAGTTACCGAGAGCCACCCACGTCCGGGGAGCTGTTTTTT.